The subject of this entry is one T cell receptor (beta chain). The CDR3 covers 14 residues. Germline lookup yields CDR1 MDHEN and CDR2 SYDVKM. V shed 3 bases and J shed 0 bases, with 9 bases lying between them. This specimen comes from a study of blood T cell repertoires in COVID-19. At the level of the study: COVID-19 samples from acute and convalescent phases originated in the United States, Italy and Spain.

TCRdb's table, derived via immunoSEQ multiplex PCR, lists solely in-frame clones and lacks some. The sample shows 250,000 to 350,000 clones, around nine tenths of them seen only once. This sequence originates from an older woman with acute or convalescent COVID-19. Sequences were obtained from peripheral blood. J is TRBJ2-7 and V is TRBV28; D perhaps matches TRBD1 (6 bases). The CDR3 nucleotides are TGTGCCAGCAGTTTTGACAGGTTCTCCTACGAGCAGTACTTC. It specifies CASSFDRFSYEQYF.